This T cell receptor beta chain was sequenced for a study of CD8 T cells in Susac syndrome. Findings of the study overall: By the study's own acknowledgment, its TCR sequencing and HLA analysis included relatively few individuals.

A quantity of about 0.45 to 1 ug RNA underwent reverse transcription using random hexamers. The authors amplified TCR beta CDR3 across 54 Vbeta and 13 Jbeta using immunoSEQ multiplex PCR. TCRdb reprocessed the immunoSEQ multiplex PCR reads with MiXCR, giving one entry per CDR3 protein. The table lists under 200,000 distinct CDR3 sequences, 85% to 95% of them singletons. With regard to this clonotype: Antigen specificity is unknown.

Sequencing of TCR beta covered CD8+ and CD4+ T cells obtained from blood. Controls comprised healthy donors matched for age and sex. The CDR3 loop spans 13 amino acids. Trimming cost V 4 bases and J 4 bases, with 6 bases left between them. Germline V lookup: CDR1 KGHDR, CDR2 SFDVKD. The V and J genes are TRBV24-1 and TRBJ2-2; no clear D. This receptor was identified in a human donor in good health. Sequencing was performed on CD4+ T cells from PBMCs. CDR3 loop: CATSDRPTGELFF. The CDR3 bases are TGTGCCACCAGTGACCGCCCCACCGGGGAGCTGTTTTTT.